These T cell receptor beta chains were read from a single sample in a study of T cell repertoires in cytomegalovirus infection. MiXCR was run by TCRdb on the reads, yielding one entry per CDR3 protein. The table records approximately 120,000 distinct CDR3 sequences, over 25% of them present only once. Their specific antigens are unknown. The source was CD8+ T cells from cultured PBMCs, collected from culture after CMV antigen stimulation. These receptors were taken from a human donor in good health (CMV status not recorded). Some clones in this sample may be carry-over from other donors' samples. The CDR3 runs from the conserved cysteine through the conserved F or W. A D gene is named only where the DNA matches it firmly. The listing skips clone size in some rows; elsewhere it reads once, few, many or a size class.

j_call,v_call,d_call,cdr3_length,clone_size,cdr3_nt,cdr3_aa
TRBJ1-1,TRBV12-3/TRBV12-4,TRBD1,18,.,TGTGCCAGCAGCCCAACCGTCCGACAGGGGAGAATGAACACTGAAGCTTTCTTT,CASSPTVRQGRMNTEAFF
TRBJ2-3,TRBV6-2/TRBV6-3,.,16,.,TGTGCCAGCAGTTACTCGTGGCGGACTAGCACAGATACGCAGTATTTT,CASSYSWRTSTDTQYF
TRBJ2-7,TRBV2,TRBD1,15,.,TGTGCCAGCAGGAGGGACAGGGAGAATACCTACGAGCAGTACTTC,CASRRDRENTYEQYF
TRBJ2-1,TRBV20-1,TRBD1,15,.,TGCAGTGCTCGGAACAGGGGGCGGTCCTACAATGAGCAGTTCTTC,CSARNRGRSYNEQFF
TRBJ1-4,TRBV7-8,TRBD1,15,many,TGTGCCAGCAGCTTGGGACAGGGTTATGTTGTTGGACTGTTTTTT,CASSLGQGYVVGLFF
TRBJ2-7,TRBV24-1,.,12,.,TGTGCCACCAGGATTGATCCCTACGAGCAGTACTTC,CATRIDPYEQYF
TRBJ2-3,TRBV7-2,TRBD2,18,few,TGTGCCAGCAGCCTCAGCGCCCCTAGCGGGGGGGTCACAGATACGCAGTATTTT,CASSLSAPSGGVTDTQYF
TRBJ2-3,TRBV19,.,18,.,TGTGCCAGTAGCCCCGAGGGGGCGGGGGGCTCTAGCACAGATACGCAGTATTTT,CASSPEGAGGSSTDTQYF
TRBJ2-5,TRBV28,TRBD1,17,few,TGTGCCAGCAGCCCACCCCTGACAGGGTTAGGTGAAGAGACCCAGTACTTC,CASSPPLTGLGEETQYF
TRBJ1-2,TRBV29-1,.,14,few,TGCAGCGTTGAAGTACAGGCCCGAGACTATGGCTACACCTTC,CSVEVQARDYGYTF
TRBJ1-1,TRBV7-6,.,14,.,TGTGCCAGCTCTATTTCGGACGCAAGCACTGAAGCTTTCTTT,CASSISDASTEAFF
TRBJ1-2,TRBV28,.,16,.,TGTGCCAGCAGTTTTGGGCAGGGGACCCTCTTTGCTGGCTACACCTTC,CASSFGQGTLFAGYTF
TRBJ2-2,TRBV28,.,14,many,TGTGCCGGAAGAACGGGGCAGGTCACCGGGGAGCTGTTTTTT,CAGRTGQVTGELFF
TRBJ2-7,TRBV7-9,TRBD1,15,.,TGTGCCAGCAGCTCGGCCCGGGACAGGGGGAACGAGCAGTACTTC,CASSSARDRGNEQYF
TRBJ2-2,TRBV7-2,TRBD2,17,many,TGTGCCAGCAGCTTAAGACTAGCGGGGGGGCCGAACGGGGAGCTGTTTTTT,CASSLRLAGGPNGELFF
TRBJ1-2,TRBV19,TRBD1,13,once,TGTGCCAGTAAACAGGGGGCTGGCTATGGCTACACCTTC,CASKQGAGYGYTF
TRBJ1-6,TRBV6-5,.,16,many,TGTGCCAGCAGTTACTCGGTTCGGATTAGAGGTTCACCCCTCCACTTT,CASSYSVRIRGSPLHF
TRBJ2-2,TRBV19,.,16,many,TGTGCCAGTAGTATAGTTGAGGGCGGCAGGACCGGGGAGCTGTTTTTT,CASSIVEGGRTGELFF
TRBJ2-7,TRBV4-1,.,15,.,TGCGCCAGCAGCCAAGACGGGGGGCCTATATACGAGCAGTACTTC,CASSQDGGPIYEQYF
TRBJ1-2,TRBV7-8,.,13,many,TGTGCCAGCAGCATCGGACCAAACTATGGCTACACCTTC,CASSIGPNYGYTF
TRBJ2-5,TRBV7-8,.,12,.,TGTGCCAGCAGCCTGATGCGAGAGACCCAGTACTTC,CASSLMRETQYF
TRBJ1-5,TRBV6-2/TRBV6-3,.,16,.,TGTGCCAGCAGTTACCCGGCCGGGACAAAACGCCAGCCCCAGCATTTT,CASSYPAGTKRQPQHF
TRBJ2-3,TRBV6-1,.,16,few,TGTGCCAGCAGCCCCACGCCCTACGTGAGCACAGATACGCAGTATTTT,CASSPTPYVSTDTQYF
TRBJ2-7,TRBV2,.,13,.,TGTGCCAGCAAGGTCGACAGCTCCTACGAGCAGTACTTC,CASKVDSSYEQYF
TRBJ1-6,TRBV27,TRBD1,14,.,TGTGCCAGCAGGTTGGACAGGGGGCCGACACCCCTCCACTTT,CASRLDRGPTPLHF
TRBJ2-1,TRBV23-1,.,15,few,TGCGCCAGCAGTCAAAAGGGGCGTCGGGCCGATGAGCAGTTCTTC,CASSQKGRRADEQFF
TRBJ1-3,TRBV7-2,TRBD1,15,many,TGTGCCAGCAGCTGGGACAGACACTCTGGAAACACCATATATTTT,CASSWDRHSGNTIYF
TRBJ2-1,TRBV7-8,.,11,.,TGTGCCAGCAGCATAAACAATGAGCAGTTCTTC,CASSINNEQFF
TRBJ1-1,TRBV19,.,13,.,TGTGCCAGTAGTCCCCCCGGGGCCACTGAAGCTTTCTTT,CASSPPGATEAFF
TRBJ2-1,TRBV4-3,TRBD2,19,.,TGCGCCAGCAGCCAAGATACCCTGGCTAGCGGGGGGTTCTACAATGAGCAGTTCTTC,CASSQDTLASGGFYNEQFF
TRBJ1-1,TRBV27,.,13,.,TGTGCCAGCAAGATTGGCAGGGGCACTGAAGCTTTCTTT,CASKIGRGTEAFF
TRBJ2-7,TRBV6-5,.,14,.,TGTGCCAGCAGTTTAAGGGACGGCGGCTACGAGCAGTACTTC,CASSLRDGGYEQYF
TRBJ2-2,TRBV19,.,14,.,TGTGCCAGCAGTATAGGGTTAGGGGCAGGGGAGCTGTTTTTT,CASSIGLGAGELFF
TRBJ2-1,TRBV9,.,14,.,TGTGCCAGCAGCGTGTGGGGGGATTACAATGAGCAGTTCTTC,CASSVWGDYNEQFF
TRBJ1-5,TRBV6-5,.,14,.,TGTGCCAGCAGTTATGACAGAGGGTGGCAGCCCCAGCATTTT,CASSYDRGWQPQHF
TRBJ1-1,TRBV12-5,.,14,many,TGTGCTAGTGCGGGCCGAGACACGTACACTGAAGCTTTCTTT,CASAGRDTYTEAFF
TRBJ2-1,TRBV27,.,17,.,TGTGCCAGCCAGCAGGGAAGGATGGACGGGGCCTACAATGAGCAGTTCTTC,CASQQGRMDGAYNEQFF
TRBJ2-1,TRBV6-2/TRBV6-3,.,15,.,TGTGCCAGCAGTCAAACAGGGCAGCTCTACAATGAGCAGTTCTTC,CASSQTGQLYNEQFF
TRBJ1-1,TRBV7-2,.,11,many,TGTGCCAGCAGAGGGTACACTGAAGCTTTCTTT,CASRGYTEAFF
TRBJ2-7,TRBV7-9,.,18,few,TGTGCCAGCAGCTTAGCGCAACAGGGTGGCCCATCCTCCTACGAGCAGTACTTC,CASSLAQQGGPSSYEQYF
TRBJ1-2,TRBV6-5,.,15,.,TGTGCCAGCGCTCTGGTTCGGGTCCCAGCGGGTGGCTACACCTTC,CASALVRVPAGGYTF
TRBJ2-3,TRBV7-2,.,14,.,TGTGCCAGCAGCCGGGTACGCCACACAGATACGCAGTATTTT,CASSRVRHTDTQYF
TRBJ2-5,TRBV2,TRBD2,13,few,TGTGCCAGCAGAGCGGGGTTCGGAGAGACCCAGTACTTC,CASRAGFGETQYF
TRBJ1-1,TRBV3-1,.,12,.,TGTGCCAGCAGCCAAGGGGGTCGAGAAGCTTTCTTT,CASSQGGREAFF
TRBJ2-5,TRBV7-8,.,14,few,TGTGCCAGCAGCCCGACGGTGGGAAAAGAGACCCAGTACTTC,CASSPTVGKETQYF
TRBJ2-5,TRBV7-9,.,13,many,TGTGCCAGCAGCACTCGACAGCAAGAGACCCAGTACTTC,CASSTRQQETQYF
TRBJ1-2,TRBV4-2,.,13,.,TGTGCCAGCAGCCAAGATCTGTCCTATGGCTACACCTTC,CASSQDLSYGYTF
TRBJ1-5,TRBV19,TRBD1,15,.,TGTGCCAGCCACGTACAGGGGATCGGTAATCAGCCCCAGCATTTT,CASHVQGIGNQPQHF
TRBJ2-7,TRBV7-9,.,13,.,TGTGCCAGCAGCTGTGCCACTTGCTACGAGCAGTACTTC,CASSCATCYEQYF
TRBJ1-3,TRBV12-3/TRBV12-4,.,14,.,TGTGCCAGCAGTTTAGGGGGTCCCCGGAACACCATATATTTT,CASSLGGPRNTIYF
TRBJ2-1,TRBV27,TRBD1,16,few,TGTGCCAGCAGTTTAGAACAGGGGGCGAGATACAATGAGCAGTTCTTC,CASSLEQGARYNEQFF
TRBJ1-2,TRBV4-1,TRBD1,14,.,TGCGCCAGCAGCCAGGGACAGGGGCCCAGTGGCTACACCTTC,CASSQGQGPSGYTF
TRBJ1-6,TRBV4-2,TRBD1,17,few,TGTGCCAGCAGCCAAGACGGTCCCGGGACAGGGCAATTCACCCTCCACTTT,CASSQDGPGTGQFTLHF
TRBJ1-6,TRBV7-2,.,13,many,TGTGCCAGCAGCTTGGGAGGCCTTTCACCCCTCCACTTT,CASSLGGLSPLHF
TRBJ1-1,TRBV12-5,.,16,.,TGTGCTAGTGGTTTTGGTACTGAAGGGTTGAACACTGAAGCTTTCTTT,CASGFGTEGLNTEAFF
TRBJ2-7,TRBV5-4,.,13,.,TGTGCCAGCAGCACCGGGCCCTCCGACGAGCAGTACTTC,CASSTGPSDEQYF
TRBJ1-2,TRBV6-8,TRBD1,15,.,TGTGCCAGCCGGAGAGGACAGGGTGAAAGAGAAGGCTACACCTTC,CASRRGQGEREGYTF